Shown below are 20 T cell receptor beta chains from a single sample sequenced in a study of tumor-infiltrating lymphocytes in localized non-small cell lung cancer. Sequencing used immunoSEQ multiplex PCR; TCRdb keeps in-frame clones, though not all of them. The sample shows 13,000 or so clones, roughly 82% of them seen only once. Sequences were obtained from uninvolved lung tissue not adjacent to the tumor. These receptors all come from a human donor with non-small cell lung cancer.

The V call is TRBV5-6, the J call TRBJ1-4; D is perhaps TRBD1 (5 bases). The germline V gene encodes CDR1 SGHDT and CDR2 YYEEEE. The CDR3 sequence is 16 residues long. V was cut by 3 bases and J by 0 bases, with 12 bases left in between. Here the CDR3 reads CASSSRGGATNEKLFF. The DNA of the CDR3 is TGTGCCAGCAGCTCCCGGGGGGGGGCAACTAATGAAAAACTGTTTTTT.

The chain uses TRBV10-3 and TRBJ1-6, with unresolved D. V lost 2 bases and J lost 4, with 6 bases in between. CDR1 and CDR2 from the germline V gene are ENHRY and SYGVKD. CDR3 length equals 14 residues. This CDR3 reads CAISETEYNSPLHF. The CDR3 DNA follows: TGTGCCATCAGTGAGACCGAATATAATTCACCCCTCCACTTT.

The V gene is TRBV6-5, the J gene TRBJ2-2; 11 bases are shared with TRBD1. This CDR3 spans 15 amino acids. CDR1 MNHEY and CDR2 SVGAGI come from the germline V gene. V lost 7 bases, J lost 4 bases, and 5 bases stayed unmatched. The CDR3 DNA reads as TGTGCCAGCACCCGGGACAGGGGGATCACCGGGGAGCTGTTTTTT. Protein: CASTRDRGITGELFF.

The chain carries TRBV9 and TRBJ2-1, with a weak D call TRBD2 (7 bases). The CDR3 is 16 residues long. V was trimmed by 1 base and J by 7 bases, leaving 18 bases between them. Germline loops: CDR1 SGDLS, CDR2 YYNGEE. Here the CDR3 DNA reads TGTGCCAGCAGCGTATCATCGGGGGGCGGAGGAAATGAGCAGTTCTTC. This encodes CASSVSSGGGGNEQFF.

This rearrangement joins TRBV5-6 to TRBJ1-3, with TRBD1 as a possible D gene (6 bases). Germline CDR1 reads SGHDT; CDR2 reads YYEEEE. The CDR3 covers 17 residues. The V gene lost 1 base and the J gene lost 0 bases, with 14 bases spanning the gap. The CDR3 DNA reads TGTGCCAGCAGCTTGTTTGGAGCGGGGGCCTCTGGAAACACCATATATTTT. Protein: CASSLFGAGASGNTIYF.

CDR3 region: CATHNNRGYTEAFF. CDR3 sequence (DNA): TGTGCCACCCACAACAATAGGGGGTACACTGAAGCTTTCTTT. The V gene is TRBV19, the J gene TRBJ1-1; D might be TRBD1 (6 bases). Per germline, CDR1 LNHDA and CDR2 SQIVND (reference sequence). The CDR3 sequence is 14 residues long. The germline V and J ends were trimmed by 10 bases and 3 bases, with 18 bases remaining between them.

This clone has just one count. The gene calls are TRBV19 and TRBJ1-1; D remains unclear. CDR1 and CDR2 (germline): LNHDA, SQIVND (reference sequence). This CDR3 is 13 amino acids long. Trimming took 3 bases from V and 1 from J, leaving 6 bases between them. The CDR3 region is CASSILGNTEAFF. The CDR3 DNA reads TGTGCCAGTAGTATTCTGGGGAACACTGAAGCTTTCTTT.

The chain uses TRBV7-2 and TRBJ1-4; TRBD1 agrees at 7 bases. The trim removed 5 bases at V and 4 bases at J, leaving 7 bases unmatched. The CDR3 loop spans 15 amino acids. The germline CDR1 and CDR2 sequences are SGHTA and FQGNSA. In nucleotides, the CDR3 is TGTGCCAGCAGCCCGCGACAGGGCAGTAATGAAAAACTGTTTTTT. It codes for CASSPRQGSNEKLFF.

The chain is built from TRBV6-4 and TRBJ1-6; D uncertain. There are 14 residues in the CDR3. Germline CDR1 reads MRHNA; CDR2 reads SNTAGT. V was clipped by 3 bases and J by 6 bases, with 9 bases between them. This chain's CDR3 is CASSEASFNSPLHF. CDR3 bases: TGTGCCAGCAGTGAGGCGAGTTTTAATTCACCCCTCCACTTT.

The chain joins TRBV5-1 to TRBJ2-7; D might be TRBD1 (5 bases). CDR3 length: 15 amino acids. Germline assignment: CDR1 SGHRS and CDR2 YFSETQ. With 4 bases removed from V and 0 bases from J, the gap between germline ends came to 14 bases. DNA for the CDR3: TGCGCCAGCAGCCTAGACAGCCCGAGCTCCTACGAGCAGTACTTC. Encoded protein: CASSLDSPSSYEQYF.

The chain employs TRBV7-6 and TRBJ2-7; a possible D gene is TRBD1 (5 bases). The CDR3 contains 12 residues. V lost 5 bases, J lost 7 bases, and 12 bases lay in between. Germline-derived CDR1 and CDR2 are SGHVS and FNYEAQ. This CDR3 reads CASSPAREEQYF. The DNA of the CDR3 is TGTGCCAGCAGCCCCGCCAGGGAAGAGCAGTACTTC.

The genes are TRBV30 and TRBJ1-2, with D perhaps matching TRBD1 (5 bases). The V and J ends lost 3 bases and 2 bases respectively, with 7 bases between them. Looked up from germline, CDR1 is GTSNPN and CDR2 is SVGIG (reference sequence). The CDR3 has 12 residues. The CDR3 region has the DNA TGTGCCTGGAGGGAGGGGAACTATGGCTACACCTTC. It encodes CAWREGNYGYTF.

In regard to this clone: A junction end diverges from the germline sequence, so it may reflect a read error. The chain employs TRBV9 and TRBJ2-1; tentative D call: TRBD2 (6 bases). Germline-derived CDR1 and CDR2 are SGDLS and YYNGEE. CDR3 size: 15 residues. For the CDR3, the DNA is TGTGCCAGCAGCGTTGCGGGAATCCCCTACGATGAGCAGTTCTTC. The encoded protein is CASSVAGIPYDEQFF. The complete variable domain, with remaining parts taken from reference TRBV9 and TRBJ2-1, reads DSGVTQTPKHLITATGQRVTLRCSPRSGDLSVYWYQQSLDQGLQFLIQYYNGEERAKGNILERFSAQQFPDLHSELNLSSLELGDSALYFCASSVAGIPYDEQFFGPGTRLTVL.

CDR3 amino acids: CASGLVQAGGPTYGYTF. The CDR3 DNA is TGTGCTAGTGGTTTGGTACAAGCAGGGGGCCCTACCTATGGCTACACCTTC. The rearrangement uses TRBV12-5 and TRBJ1-2, with TRBD1 matching 8 bases. The CDR3 runs to 17 residues. Germline V gene data show CDR1 as LGHNT and CDR2 as FRNRAP. With 0 bases clipped from V and 4 bases from J, the junction kept 10 bases outside the gene matches. The variable domain in full, completed from reference TRBV12-5 and TRBJ1-2, reads DARVTQTPRHKVTEMGQEVTMRCQPILGHNTVFWYRQTMMQGLELLAYFRNRAPLDDSGMPKDRFSAEMPDATLATLKIQPSEPRDSAVYFCASGLVQAGGPTYGYTFGSGTRLTVV.

V usage is TRBV5-6 and J usage is TRBJ2-7; 12 nucleotides line up with TRBD2. The CDR3 is 16 residues long. CDR1 is SGHDT and CDR2 is YYEEEE in the germline V gene. V was clipped by 0 bases and J by 5 bases; unmatched bases: 6. CDR3 sequence: CASSLALAGGPDEQYF. Written as DNA, the CDR3 is TGTGCCAGCAGCTTGGCGCTAGCGGGGGGGCCGGACGAGCAGTACTTC.

The rearrangement joins TRBV19 to TRBJ1-1; no clear D gene. The germline V gene encodes CDR1 LNHDA and CDR2 SQIVND (reference sequence). The CDR3 is 12 amino acids. V was trimmed by 10 bases and J by 3 bases, leaving 12 bases between them. CDR3 DNA: TGTGCCACCGTGTCCGACTACACTGAAGCTTTCTTT. As protein: CATVSDYTEAFF.

The chain links TRBV6-5 to TRBJ1-2, with D maybe TRBD1 (6 bases). Germline lookup yields CDR1 MNHEY and CDR2 SVGAGI. This CDR3 has 13 amino acids. Trimming stripped 4 bases from V and 3 bases from J, with 9 bases between. The CDR3 is CASSLQGDYGYTF. CDR3 coding DNA: TGTGCCAGCAGTTTACAGGGAGACTATGGCTACACCTTC.

V and J are TRBV2 and TRBJ1-1, with D unclear. The germline CDR1 and CDR2 sequences are SNHLY and FYNNEI. The CDR3 has 13 amino acids. Trimming left V 2 bases short and J 3 bases short, with 7 bases between. In DNA, the CDR3 is TGTGCCAGCAGTGAATCTGTGTACACTGAAGCTTTCTTT. This codes for CASSESVYTEAFF.

The V call is TRBV9, the J call TRBJ2-4; perhaps TRBD2 as D (5 bases). Looked up from germline, CDR1 is SGDLS and CDR2 is YYNGEE. This CDR3 is 18 amino acids long. The germline V and J ends were trimmed by 9 bases and 0 bases, with 25 bases remaining between them. The CDR3 DNA is TGTGCCATCCCGCCGCGGGCCGAGCCGATTCTAGCCAAAAACATTCAGTACTTC. Translated: CAIPPRAEPILAKNIQYF.

This chain joins TRBV5-1 and TRBJ2-1, with D unclear. The CDR3 loop spans 14 amino acids. Germline-derived CDR1 and CDR2 are SGHRS and YFSETQ. The ends were cut back, 0 bases at V and 9 bases at J, with 13 bases in the middle. This CDR3 is CASSLDQAFSEQFF. In nucleotides, the CDR3 is TGCGCCAGCAGCTTGGACCAGGCTTTTAGTGAGCAGTTCTTC.